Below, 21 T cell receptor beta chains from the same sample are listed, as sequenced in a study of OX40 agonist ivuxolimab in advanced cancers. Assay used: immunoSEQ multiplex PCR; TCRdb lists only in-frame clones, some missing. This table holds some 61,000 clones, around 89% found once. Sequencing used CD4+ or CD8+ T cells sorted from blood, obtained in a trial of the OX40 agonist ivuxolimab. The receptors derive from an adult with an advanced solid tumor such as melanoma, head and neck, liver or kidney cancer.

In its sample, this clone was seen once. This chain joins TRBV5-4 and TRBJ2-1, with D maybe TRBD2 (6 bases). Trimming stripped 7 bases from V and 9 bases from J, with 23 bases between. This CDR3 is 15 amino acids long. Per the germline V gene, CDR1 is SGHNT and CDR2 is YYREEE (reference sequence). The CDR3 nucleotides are TGTGCCAGCCGAGTCGGGACTCACACCTCAGGTGAGCAGTTCTTC. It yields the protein CASRVGTHTSGEQFF.

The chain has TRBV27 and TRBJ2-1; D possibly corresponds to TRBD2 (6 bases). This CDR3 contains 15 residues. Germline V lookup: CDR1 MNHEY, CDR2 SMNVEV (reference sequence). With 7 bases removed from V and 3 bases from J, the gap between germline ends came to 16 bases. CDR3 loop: CASTEAPGLYNEQFF. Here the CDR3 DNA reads TGTGCCAGCACCGAAGCTCCGGGACTCTACAATGAGCAGTTCTTC.

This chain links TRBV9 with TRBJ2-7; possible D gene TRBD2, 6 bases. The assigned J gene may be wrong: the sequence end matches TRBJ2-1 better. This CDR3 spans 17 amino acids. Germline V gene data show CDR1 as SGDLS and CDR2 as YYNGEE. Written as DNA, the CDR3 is TGTGCCAGCAGCGTAGGCAGCGGGCATCCTCCTCACAATGAGCAGTTCTTC. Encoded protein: CASSVGSGHPPHNEQFF.

This CDR3 reads CASSGRLAGDLDTQYF. DNA of the CDR3: TGTGCCAGCAGTGGGAGACTAGCGGGAGATTTGGATACGCAGTATTTT. The chain uses TRBV28 and TRBJ2-3; TRBD2 aligns across 12 bases. CDR3 size: 16 residues. CDR1 and CDR2 from the germline V gene are MDHEN and SYDVKM. With V trimmed by 5 bases and J by 6 bases, 9 bases remained unmatched. The complete variable domain, with remaining parts taken from reference TRBV28 and TRBJ2-3, reads DVKVTQSSRYLVKRTGEKVFLECVQDMDHENMFWYRQDPGLGLRLIYFSYDVKMKEKGDIPEGYSVSREKKERFSLILESASTNQTSMYLCASSGRLAGDLDTQYFGPGTRLTVL.

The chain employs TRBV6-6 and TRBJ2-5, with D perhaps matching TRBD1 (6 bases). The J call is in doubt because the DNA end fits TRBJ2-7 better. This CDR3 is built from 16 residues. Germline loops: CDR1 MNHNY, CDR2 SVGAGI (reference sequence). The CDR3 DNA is TGTGCCACCCCTTTTGATTCCGGGACAAGCGCCTACGAGCAGTACTTC. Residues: CATPFDSGTSAYEQYF.

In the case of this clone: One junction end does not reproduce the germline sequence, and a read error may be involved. The CDR3 sequence is CASSQEGQTSNEQFF. The CDR3 bases are TGCGCCAGCAGTCAAGAGGGACAGACATCCAATGAGCAGTTCTTC. This chain joins TRBV4-1 and TRBJ2-1, with 7 nucleotides matching TRBD1. This CDR3 contains 15 residues. Germline CDR1 and CDR2: MGHRA and YSYEKL.

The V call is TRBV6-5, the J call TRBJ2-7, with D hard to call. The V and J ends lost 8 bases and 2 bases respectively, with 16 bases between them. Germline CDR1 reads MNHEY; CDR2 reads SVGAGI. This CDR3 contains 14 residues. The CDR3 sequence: CASRGGPGTYEQYF. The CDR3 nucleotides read TGTGCCAGCCGCGGCGGTCCCGGAACCTACGAGCAGTACTTC.

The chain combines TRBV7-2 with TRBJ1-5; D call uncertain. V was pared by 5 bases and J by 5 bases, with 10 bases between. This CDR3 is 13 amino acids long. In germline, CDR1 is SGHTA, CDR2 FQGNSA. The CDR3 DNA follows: TGTGCCAGCAGCCCCGGACGGTATCAGCCCCAGCATTTT. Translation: CASSPGRYQPQHF.

CDR3 in amino acids: CASSMTSGPYYNEQFF. As DNA, the CDR3 is TGTGCCAGCAGTATGACTAGCGGCCCTTACTACAATGAGCAGTTCTTC. The chain links TRBV2 to TRBJ2-1; 9 nucleotides align to TRBD2. CDR1 and CDR2 from the germline V gene are SNHLY and FYNNEI. V shed 5 bases, J shed 3 bases, and the junction held 8 bases outside the gene matches. CDR3 length: 16 residues. Supplemented by reference TRBV2 and TRBJ2-1, the full variable domain reads EPEVTQTPSHQVTQMGQEVILRCVPISNHLYFYWYRQILGQKVEFLVSFYNNEISEKSEIFDDQFSVERPDGSNFTLKIRSTKLEDSAMYFCASSMTSGPYYNEQFFGPGTRLTVL.

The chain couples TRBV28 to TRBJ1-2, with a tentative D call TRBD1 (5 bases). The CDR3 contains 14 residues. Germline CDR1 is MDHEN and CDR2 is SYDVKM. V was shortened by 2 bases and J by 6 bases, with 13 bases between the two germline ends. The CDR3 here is CASSLRTIPDGYTF. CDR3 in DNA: TGTGCCAGCAGTTTACGGACAATTCCCGATGGCTACACCTTC.

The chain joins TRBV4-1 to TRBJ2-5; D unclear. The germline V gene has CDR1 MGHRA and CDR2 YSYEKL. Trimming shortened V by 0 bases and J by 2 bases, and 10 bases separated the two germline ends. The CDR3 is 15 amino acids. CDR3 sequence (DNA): TGCGCCAGCAGCCAAGACCGGACCTATCAAGAGACCCAGTACTTC. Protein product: CASSQDRTYQETQYF.

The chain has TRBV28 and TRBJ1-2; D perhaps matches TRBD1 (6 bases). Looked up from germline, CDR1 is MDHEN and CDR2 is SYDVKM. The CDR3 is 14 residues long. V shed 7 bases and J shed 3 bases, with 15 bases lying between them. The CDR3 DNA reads TGTGCCAGCACCTCGGGAGGGGGTTACTATGGCTACACCTTC. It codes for CASTSGGGYYGYTF.

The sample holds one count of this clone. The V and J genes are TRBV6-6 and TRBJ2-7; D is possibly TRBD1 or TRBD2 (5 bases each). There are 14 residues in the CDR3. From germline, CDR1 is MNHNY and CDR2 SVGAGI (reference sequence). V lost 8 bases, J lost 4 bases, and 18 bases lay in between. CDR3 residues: CASLRGKGSYEQYF. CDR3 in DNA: TGTGCCAGCCTCCGGGGCAAAGGCTCATACGAGCAGTACTTC.

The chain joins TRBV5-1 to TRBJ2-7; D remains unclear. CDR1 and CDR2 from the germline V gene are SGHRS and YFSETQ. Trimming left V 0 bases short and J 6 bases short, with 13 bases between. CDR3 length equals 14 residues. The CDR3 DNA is TGCGCCAGCAGCTTGGTGGCAACACTTGGCGAGCAGTACTTC. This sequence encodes CASSLVATLGEQYF.

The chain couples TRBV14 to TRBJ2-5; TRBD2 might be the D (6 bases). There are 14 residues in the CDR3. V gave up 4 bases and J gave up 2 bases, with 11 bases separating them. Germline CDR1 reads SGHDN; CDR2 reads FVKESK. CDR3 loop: CASSRSGSQETQYF. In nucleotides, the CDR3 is TGTGCCAGCAGCCGAAGCGGGTCGCAAGAGACCCAGTACTTC.

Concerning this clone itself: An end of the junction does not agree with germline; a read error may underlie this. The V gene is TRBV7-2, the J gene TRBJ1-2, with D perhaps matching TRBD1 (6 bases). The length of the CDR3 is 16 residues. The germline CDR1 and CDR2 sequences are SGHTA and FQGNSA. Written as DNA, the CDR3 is TGTGCCAGCAGATTAGGACTAGGGGGTTTGGGCTATGGCTACACCTTC. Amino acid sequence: CASRLGLGGLGYGYTF.

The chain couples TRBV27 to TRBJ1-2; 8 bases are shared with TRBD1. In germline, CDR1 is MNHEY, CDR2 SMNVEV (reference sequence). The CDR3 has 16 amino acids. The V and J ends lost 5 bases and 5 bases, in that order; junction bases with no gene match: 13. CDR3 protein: CASSNRQGRTFYGYTF. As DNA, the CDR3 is TGTGCCAGCAGTAATCGACAGGGGCGAACTTTTTATGGCTACACCTTC.

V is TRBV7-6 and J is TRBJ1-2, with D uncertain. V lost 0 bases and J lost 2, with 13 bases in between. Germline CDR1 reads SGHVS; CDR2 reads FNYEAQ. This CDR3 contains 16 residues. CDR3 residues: CASSLAAGLGNYGYTF. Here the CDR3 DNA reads TGTGCCAGCAGCTTAGCGGCCGGGTTAGGGAACTATGGCTACACCTTC.

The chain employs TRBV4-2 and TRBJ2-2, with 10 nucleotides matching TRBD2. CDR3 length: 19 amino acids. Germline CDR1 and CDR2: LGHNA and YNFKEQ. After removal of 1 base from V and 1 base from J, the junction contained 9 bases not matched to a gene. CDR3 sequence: CASSQGASGSSRNTGELFF. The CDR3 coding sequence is TGTGCCAGCAGCCAAGGGGCTAGCGGGAGCAGTAGGAACACCGGGGAGCTGTTTTTT.

CDR3: CASRQGAAETQYF. The CDR3 nucleotides are TGTGCCAGCAGACAGGGGGCTGCGGAGACCCAGTACTTC. The chain is built from TRBV7-9 and TRBJ2-5; 9 bases are shared with TRBD1. Germline CDR1 is SEHNR and CDR2 is FQNEAQ (reference sequence). V shed 6 bases, J shed 5 bases, and the junction held 4 bases outside the gene matches. The CDR3 runs 13 residues.

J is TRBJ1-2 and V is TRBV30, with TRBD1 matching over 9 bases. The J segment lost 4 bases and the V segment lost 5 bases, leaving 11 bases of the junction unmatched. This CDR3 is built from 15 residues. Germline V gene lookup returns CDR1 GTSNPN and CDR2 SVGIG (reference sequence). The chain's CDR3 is CAWAPTGGLSYGYTF. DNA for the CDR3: TGTGCCTGGGCCCCGACAGGGGGTTTGAGCTATGGCTACACCTTC.